One TCR beta chain is described in this entry. In its sample, this clone was seen a few times. This receptor's antigen is unknown. Base quality data are lacking; no much larger clone is found one base away. The data are from a study of T cell responses to AZD1222 COVID-19 vaccine (dated by TCRdb to about 2021). Regarding the research as a whole: TCR sequencing covered more than 230 trial participants: roughly 200 given two doses of AZD1222 and about 26 given two doses of MenACWY control vaccine. Trial participants were enrolled by age into subgroups of 18-55, 56-69 and 70-plus years, and around 150, 29 and 61 TCR-sequenced participants, respectively, were included in these subgroups. Broader findings and caveats from the paper: After two AZD1222 doses, both the breadth and the depth of spike-specific TCRs were significantly higher than at day 0 and than in MenACWY recipients. Because no day 14 peak-response samples were available, repertoires were characterized only after the peak T cell response. The vaccine-associated CD4 TCRs covered the entire spike protein, and the dominant responses fell in regions 160-218 and 743-854. Epitopes outside the regions mutated in the B.1.351 and B.1.1.7 variants were reportedly recognized by nearly half of the unique spike-specific TCRs. In the small 56-69-year group, the increase in depth fell short of significance, most likely because of low power. Conclusions about previously exposed vaccinees are limited because only five to seven AZD1222 recipients were SARS-CoV-2 seropositive at baseline. Most participants were white British and females outnumbered males, and the authors suggested that clonal diversity may have been underestimated.

This sample's time point label indicates: baseline before first vaccination. The meaning of the sample's treatment or condition label: meningococcal conjugate vaccine given as trial control. The vaccinee samples were drawn from two UK trials, COV001 and COV002, one of which was a single-blind randomized controlled phase 2/3 trial testing AZD1222 (ChAdOx1 nCoV-19) in healthy adults. For TCRbeta chain sequencing, PBMC samples from trial participants were taken at day 0 and at day 28 after the second dose. The CDR3 regions of human TCRbeta chains were analyzed by immunosequencing. In the original analysis: Repertoire TCRs were matched against a reference library of SARS-CoV-2-specific TCRs generated with the MIRA antigen-specificity platform. Breadth was defined as the fraction of unique TCRs that were SARS-CoV-2-associated. Depth was defined as the fraction of total T cells that were SARS-CoV-2-associated. Using the MIRA data, each spike-specific TCR was mapped to the spike region that the TCR reacts to and placed in a CD4 or CD8 class. Log10-transformed breadth and depth values were compared by one-way ANOVA with Sidak's multiple comparisons tests. This is the immuneACCESS table as TCRdb keeps it, with only in-frame sequences that have V and J called. A part of the clones is gone; compared with another copy, unresolved V genes explain less than half, and the rest is unexplained. For V, J and clone size, that table is used; D and trimming come from the DNA. The sample table holds some 150,000 clones, of which 82% were seen once. 3.5% to 5% of the sample is taken by the ten largest.

V is cut by 6 bases and J by 6 bases, and the space between the germline ends is 22 bases. Sequences SGHRS (CDR1) and YFSETQ (CDR2) are obtained from the germline V gene. The CDR3 holds 16 amino acids from the cysteine to the phenylalanine. The kept DNA is CDR3 alone, 48 bases in frame from the first base. The rearranged chain carries TRBV5-1 and TRBJ2-1; the D gene is unclear. This sample comprised peripheral blood, obtained on day 0 of MenACWY control vaccination. The source of this sequence is an adult in good health. CDR3 protein: CASTGPPYSTINEQFF. The nucleotide sequence reads as follows: TGCGCCAGCACCGGGCCCCCCTATAGTACAATCAATGAGCAGTTCTTC.